The 20 T cell receptor beta chains reported below all come from one sample, sequenced in a study of immune evolution from preneoplasia to lung adenocarcinoma. TCRdb's table, derived via immunoSEQ multiplex PCR, lists solely in-frame clones and lacks some. Here the sample spans approximately 3,000 clones, 55% to 85% being singletons. Source material: FFPE minimally invasive lung adenocarcinoma tissue. These receptors were collected from a person aged 55-80 years with lung adenocarcinoma.

The chain has TRBV7-9 and TRBJ2-3; D might be TRBD2 (5 bases). The CDR3 covers 16 residues. Trimming removed 4 bases from V and 0 bases from J, with 14 bases in between. CDR1 is SEHNR and CDR2 is FQNEAQ in the germline V gene (reference sequence). The CDR3 DNA sequence: TGTGCCAGCAGCTCACCGGGGAGTGCGAGCACAGATACGCAGTATTTT. Its protein is CASSSPGSASTDTQYF.

The rearrangement uses TRBV7-8 and TRBJ2-7; TRBD1 matches 9 bases. Germline-derived CDR1 and CDR2 are SGHVS and FQNEAQ. Germline trimming cut 3 bases from V and 3 bases from J; bases unmatched to any gene: 3. The CDR3 runs to 14 residues. The CDR3 region is CASSFKTGGYEQYF. The CDR3 DNA sequence: TGTGCCAGCAGCTTCAAGACAGGGGGCTACGAGCAGTACTTC.

This clone was observed a few times. The V gene is TRBV19, the J gene TRBJ2-3, with D hard to call. Per the germline V gene, CDR1 is LNHDA and CDR2 is SQIVND (reference sequence). The V end lost 7 bases, the J end lost 0 bases, and 8 bases lay between the germline ends. The CDR3 is 13 amino acids. This CDR3 reads CASKAVSTDTQYF. In nucleotides, the CDR3 is TGTGCCAGTAAGGCAGTTAGCACAGATACGCAGTATTTT.

V gene TRBV14 combines with J gene TRBJ1-2; no reliable D call. The V end was cut by 4 bases, the J end by 5 bases, with 11 bases between. Germline V lookup: CDR1 SGHDN, CDR2 FVKESK. There are 13 residues in the CDR3. The CDR3 reads CASSPSALYGYTF. The CDR3 nucleotides read TGTGCCAGCAGCCCTTCGGCCTTGTATGGCTACACCTTC.

The chain recombines TRBV27 with TRBJ2-7; TRBD2 is a possible D gene (5 bases). Germline-derived CDR1 and CDR2 are MNHEY and SMNVEV (reference sequence). The CDR3 covers 13 residues. V gave up 3 bases and J gave up 6 bases, with 12 bases separating them. The CDR3 sequence is CASSLMAEGEQYF. CDR3 DNA: TGTGCCAGCAGTTTGATGGCTGAGGGCGAGCAGTACTTC.

The gene calls are TRBV5-6 and TRBJ2-5, with a weak D call TRBD2 (6 bases). Germline V gives CDR1 SGHDT, CDR2 YYEEEE. V shed 4 bases and J shed 4 bases, with 11 bases lying between them. This CDR3 is built from 13 residues. The CDR3 DNA reads TGTGCCAGCAGCCGGGGGTTAGGAGAGACCCAGTACTTC. It encodes CASSRGLGETQYF.

The genes are TRBV11-2 and TRBJ2-1; perhaps TRBD1 as D (6 bases). The CDR3 sequence is 15 residues long. Trimming stripped 0 bases from V and 2 bases from J, with 8 bases between. From germline, CDR1 is SGHAT and CDR2 FQNNGV. The CDR3 loop reads CASSLETGPYNEQFF. The CDR3, as DNA: TGTGCCAGCAGCTTAGAGACAGGTCCCTACAATGAGCAGTTCTTC.

In its sample, this clone was seen a few times. V is TRBV5-6 and J is TRBJ1-4; D not certain. The V gene's germline CDR1 is SGHDT and CDR2 YYEEEE. The CDR3 is 11 amino acids. V lost 0 bases to trimming and J lost 6 bases, with 0 bases between them. CDR3 sequence (DNA): TGTGCCAGCAGCTTGGATGAAAAACTGTTTTTT. It is translated as CASSLDEKLFF.

The J gene is TRBJ2-1, the V gene TRBV30; 7 nucleotides align to TRBD2. The germline V gene encodes CDR1 GTSNPN and CDR2 SVGIG (reference sequence). The CDR3 is 10 amino acids. Trimming cost V 3 bases and J 15 bases; bases outside gene matches: 5. The CDR3 protein is CAWRMRGLFF. The CDR3 nucleotides are TGTGCCTGGAGAATGCGGGGGTTGTTCTTC.

The chain has TRBV4-2 and TRBJ1-2, with D perhaps TRBD1 (6 bases). Trimming removed 1 base at V and 2 bases at J, with 14 bases between. The CDR3 runs 16 residues. Germline CDR1 is LGHNA and CDR2 is YNFKEQ. This CDR3 is CASSQGQGMPNYGYTF. The CDR3 bases are TGTGCCAGCAGCCAAGGCCAGGGGATGCCAAACTATGGCTACACCTTC.

The chain combines TRBV6-5 with TRBJ1-1; TRBD1 might be the D (5 bases). CDR3 length: 15 residues. Germline V lookup: CDR1 MNHEY, CDR2 SVGAGI. V dropped 3 bases and J dropped 3 bases, with 14 bases sitting between them. The CDR3 DNA is TGTGCCAGCAGTTATACGACGGGGGATGACACTGAAGCTTTCTTT. This codes for CASSYTTGDDTEAFF.

This clone is large (0.1 to 1%) within its sample. The chain carries TRBV5-6 and TRBJ1-1, with D perhaps matching TRBD1 (5 bases). The CDR3 covers 14 residues. The germline CDR1 and CDR2 sequences are SGHDT and YYEEEE. V was clipped by 7 bases and J by 1 base, with 14 bases between them. The chain's CDR3 is CASEPGRPNTEAFF. The CDR3, as DNA: TGTGCCAGCGAACCGGGACGTCCGAACACTGAAGCTTTCTTT.

The J gene is TRBJ2-3, the V gene TRBV19, with TRBD2 as a possible D gene (6 bases). Germline V gives CDR1 LNHDA, CDR2 SQIVND (reference sequence). The CDR3 runs to 15 residues. The V gene lost 7 bases and the J gene lost 2 bases, with 16 bases spanning the gap. The CDR3 here is CASTSSGRPTDTQYF. DNA for the CDR3: TGTGCCAGTACCAGTAGCGGACGACCCACAGATACGCAGTATTTT.

The genes are TRBV13 and TRBJ2-5, with D possibly matching TRBD1 (5 bases). The germline CDR1 and CDR2 sequences are PRHDT and FYEKMQ (reference sequence). Trimming took off 0 bases at V and 2 bases at J, with 13 bases between the two ends. This CDR3 region has 16 residues. CDR3 nucleotides: TGTGCCAGCAGCTTAGGCGACAGTTGGAGTCAAGAGACCCAGTACTTC. Its translation is CASSLGDSWSQETQYF.

The genes are TRBV11-3 and TRBJ2-1, with 12 bases fitting TRBD2. The V gene's germline CDR1 is SGHNT and CDR2 YENEEA. This CDR3 spans 18 amino acids. With 0 bases clipped from V and 5 bases from J, the junction kept 8 bases outside the gene matches. The CDR3 here is CASSLESYGLAGNNEQFF. As DNA, the CDR3 is TGTGCCAGCAGCTTAGAATCTTACGGACTAGCGGGGAACAATGAGCAGTTCTTC.

J is TRBJ2-2 and V is TRBV30; D unclear. V was cut by 3 bases and J by 0 bases, with 8 bases left in between. CDR1 GTSNPN and CDR2 SVGIG come from the germline V gene (reference sequence). The CDR3 consists of 14 residues. Written as DNA, the CDR3 is TGTGCCTGGAGAGGTCTAACGAACACCGGGGAGCTGTTTTTT. Protein product: CAWRGLTNTGELFF. Looking up the rest from reference TRBV30 and TRBJ2-2 gives the full variable domain: SQTIHQWPATLVQPVGSPLSLECTVEGTSNPNLYWYRQAAGRGLQLLFYSVGIGQISSEVPQNLSASRPQDRQFILSSKKLLLSDSGFYLCAWRGLTNTGELFFGEGSRLTVL.

J is TRBJ2-5 and V is TRBV11-2; D ambiguous. The CDR3 contains 15 residues. The germline V gene has CDR1 SGHAT and CDR2 FQNNGV. The V end lost 5 bases, the J end lost 0 bases, and 13 bases lay between the germline ends. The CDR3 loop reads CASSPRALYQETQYF. The CDR3 DNA sequence: TGTGCCAGCAGCCCCCGGGCCCTGTACCAAGAGACCCAGTACTTC.

The chain recombines TRBV19 with TRBJ2-2; D is possibly TRBD2 (6 bases). This CDR3 comprises 14 residues. The germline gives CDR1 LNHDA, CDR2 SQIVND (reference sequence). The V end was cut by 7 bases, the J end by 0 bases, with 9 bases between. The CDR3 loop is CASTGVSNTGELFF. The CDR3 bases are TGTGCCAGTACGGGGGTCTCGAACACCGGGGAGCTGTTTTTT.

By share, this clone counts as large. The chain couples TRBV30 to TRBJ1-2; TRBD1 matches 7 bases. Trimming removed 4 bases from V and 4 bases from J; junction bases left unmatched: 9. CDR1 and CDR2 from the germline V gene are GTSNPN and SVGIG (reference sequence). The CDR3 is made up of 14 amino acids. The CDR3 nucleotides are TGTGCCTGGACGAGAGGGGGCGAAGGCTATGGCTACACCTTC. Its protein is CAWTRGGEGYGYTF.

CDR3 nucleotides: TGTGCCAGCTCACTTGGGACTAGCGGGAGTCTCGGCGAGCAGTACTTC. This encodes CASSLGTSGSLGEQYF. This sequence joins TRBV18 and TRBJ2-7; 14 bases map to TRBD2. CDR1 and CDR2 (germline): KGHSH, LQKENI. This CDR3 is 16 amino acids long. Trimming took 4 bases from V and 6 from J; bases not matched to a gene: 8.